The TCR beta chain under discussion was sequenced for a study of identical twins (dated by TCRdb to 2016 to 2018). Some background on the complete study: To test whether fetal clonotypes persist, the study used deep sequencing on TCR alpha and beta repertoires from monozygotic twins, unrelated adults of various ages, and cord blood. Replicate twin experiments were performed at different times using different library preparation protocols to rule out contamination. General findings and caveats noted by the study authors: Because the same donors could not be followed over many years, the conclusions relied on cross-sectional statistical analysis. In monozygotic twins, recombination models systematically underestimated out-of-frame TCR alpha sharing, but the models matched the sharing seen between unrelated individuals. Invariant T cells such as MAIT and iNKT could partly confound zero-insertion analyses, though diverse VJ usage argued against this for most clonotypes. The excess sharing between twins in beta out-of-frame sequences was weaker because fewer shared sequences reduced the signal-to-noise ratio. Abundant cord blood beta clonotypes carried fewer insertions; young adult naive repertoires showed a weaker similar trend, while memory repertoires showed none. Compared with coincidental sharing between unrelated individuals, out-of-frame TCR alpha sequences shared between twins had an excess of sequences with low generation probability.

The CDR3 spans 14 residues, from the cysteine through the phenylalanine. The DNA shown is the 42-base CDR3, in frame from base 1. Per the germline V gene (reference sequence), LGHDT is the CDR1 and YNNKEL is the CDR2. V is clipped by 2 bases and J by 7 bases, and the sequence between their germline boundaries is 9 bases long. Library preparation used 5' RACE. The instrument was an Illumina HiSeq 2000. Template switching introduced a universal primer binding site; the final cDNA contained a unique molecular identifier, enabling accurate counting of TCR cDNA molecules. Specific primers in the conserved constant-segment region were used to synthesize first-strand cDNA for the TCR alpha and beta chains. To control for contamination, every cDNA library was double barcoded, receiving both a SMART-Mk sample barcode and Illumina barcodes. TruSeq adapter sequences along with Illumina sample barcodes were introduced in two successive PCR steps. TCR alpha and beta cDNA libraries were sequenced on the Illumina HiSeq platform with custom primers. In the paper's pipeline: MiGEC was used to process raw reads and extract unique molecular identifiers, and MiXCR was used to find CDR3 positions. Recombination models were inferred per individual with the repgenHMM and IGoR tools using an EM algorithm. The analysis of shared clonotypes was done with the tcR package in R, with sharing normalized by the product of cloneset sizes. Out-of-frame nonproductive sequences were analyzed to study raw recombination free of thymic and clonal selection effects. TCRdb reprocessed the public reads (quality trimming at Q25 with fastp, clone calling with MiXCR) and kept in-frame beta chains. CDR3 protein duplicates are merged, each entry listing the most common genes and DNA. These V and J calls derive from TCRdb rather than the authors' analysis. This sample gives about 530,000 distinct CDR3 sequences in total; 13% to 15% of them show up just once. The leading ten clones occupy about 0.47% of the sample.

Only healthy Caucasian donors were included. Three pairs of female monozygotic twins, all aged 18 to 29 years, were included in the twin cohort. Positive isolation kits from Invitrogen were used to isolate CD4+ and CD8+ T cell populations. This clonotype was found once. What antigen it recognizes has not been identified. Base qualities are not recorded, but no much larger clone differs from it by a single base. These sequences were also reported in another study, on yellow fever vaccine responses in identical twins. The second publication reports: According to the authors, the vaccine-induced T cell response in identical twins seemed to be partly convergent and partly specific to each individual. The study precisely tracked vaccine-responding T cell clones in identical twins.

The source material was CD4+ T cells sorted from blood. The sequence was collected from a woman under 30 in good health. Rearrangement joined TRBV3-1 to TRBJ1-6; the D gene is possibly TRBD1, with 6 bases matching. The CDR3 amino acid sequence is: CASSQRQGNSPLHF. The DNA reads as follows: TGTGCCAGCAGCCAAAGGCAGGGGAATTCACCCCTCCACTTT.